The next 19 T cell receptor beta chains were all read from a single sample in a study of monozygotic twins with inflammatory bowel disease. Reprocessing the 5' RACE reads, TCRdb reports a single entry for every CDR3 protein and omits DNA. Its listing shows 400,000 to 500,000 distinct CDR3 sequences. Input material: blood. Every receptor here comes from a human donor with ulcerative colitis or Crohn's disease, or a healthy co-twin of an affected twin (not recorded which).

The CDR3 here is CASSLANRATAYEQYF. V and J are TRBV5-1 and TRBJ2-7; TCRdb selects TRBD1, and the lack of DNA leaves this call unchecked. The CDR3 covers 16 residues. Germline CDR1 SGHRS, CDR2 YFSETQ.

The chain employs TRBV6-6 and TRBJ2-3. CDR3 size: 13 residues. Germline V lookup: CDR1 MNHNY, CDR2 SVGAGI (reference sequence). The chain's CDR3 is CASRYSSTDTQYF.

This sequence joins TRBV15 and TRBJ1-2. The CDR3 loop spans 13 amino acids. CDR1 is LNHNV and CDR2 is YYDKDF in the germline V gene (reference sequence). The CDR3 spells CATSVDNNYGYTF.

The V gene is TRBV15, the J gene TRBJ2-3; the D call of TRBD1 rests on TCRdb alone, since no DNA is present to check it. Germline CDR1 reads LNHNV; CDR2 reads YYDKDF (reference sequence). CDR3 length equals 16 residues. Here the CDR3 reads CATSRDPGKRTDTQYF.

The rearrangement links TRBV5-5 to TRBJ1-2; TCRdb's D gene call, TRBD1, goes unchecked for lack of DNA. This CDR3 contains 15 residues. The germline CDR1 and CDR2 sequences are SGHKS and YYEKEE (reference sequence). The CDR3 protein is CASSRNTGEAYGYTF.

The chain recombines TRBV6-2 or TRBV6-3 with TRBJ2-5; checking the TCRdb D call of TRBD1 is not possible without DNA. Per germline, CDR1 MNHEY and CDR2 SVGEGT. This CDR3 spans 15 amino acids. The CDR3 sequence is CASSTGTGTPGAQYF.

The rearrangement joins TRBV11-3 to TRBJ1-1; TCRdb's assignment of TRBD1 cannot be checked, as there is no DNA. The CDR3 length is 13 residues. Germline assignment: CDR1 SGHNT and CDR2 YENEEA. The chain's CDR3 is CASSPGTDTEAFF.

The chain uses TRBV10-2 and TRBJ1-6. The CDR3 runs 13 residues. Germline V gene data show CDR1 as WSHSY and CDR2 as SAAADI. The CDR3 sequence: CASSAGPNSPLHF.

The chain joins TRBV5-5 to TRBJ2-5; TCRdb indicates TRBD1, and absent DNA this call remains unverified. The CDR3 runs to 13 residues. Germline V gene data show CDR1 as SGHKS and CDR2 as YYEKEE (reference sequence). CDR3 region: CASSLAQGETQYF.

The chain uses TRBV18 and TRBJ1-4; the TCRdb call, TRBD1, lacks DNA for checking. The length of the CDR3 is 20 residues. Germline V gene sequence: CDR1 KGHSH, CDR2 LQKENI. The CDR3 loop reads CASSHDYPGQGRATNEKLFF.

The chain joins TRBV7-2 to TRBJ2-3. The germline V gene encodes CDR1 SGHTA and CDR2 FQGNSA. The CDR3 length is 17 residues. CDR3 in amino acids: CASSLAPQLRTTDTQYF.

Here the CDR3 reads CAIRPGQGESNTGELFF. This rearrangement joins TRBV10-3 to TRBJ2-2; without DNA, the TCRdb call of TRBD1 cannot be checked. The CDR3 loop spans 17 amino acids. Germline loops: CDR1 ENHRY, CDR2 SYGVKD.

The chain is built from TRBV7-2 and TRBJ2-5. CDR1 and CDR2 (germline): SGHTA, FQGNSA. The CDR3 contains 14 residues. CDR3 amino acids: CASSLSRLQETQYF.

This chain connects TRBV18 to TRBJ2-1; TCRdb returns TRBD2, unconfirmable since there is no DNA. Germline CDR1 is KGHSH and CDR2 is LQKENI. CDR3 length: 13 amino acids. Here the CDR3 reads CASSATSGNEQFF.

The CDR3 loop reads CASSPPMQVEQYF. The V and J genes are TRBV18 and TRBJ2-7. Germline loops: CDR1 KGHSH, CDR2 LQKENI. This CDR3 has 13 residues.

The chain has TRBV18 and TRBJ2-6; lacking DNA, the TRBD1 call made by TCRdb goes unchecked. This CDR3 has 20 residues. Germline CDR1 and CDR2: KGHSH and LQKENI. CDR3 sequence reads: CASSPVGVPPGYSGANVLTF.

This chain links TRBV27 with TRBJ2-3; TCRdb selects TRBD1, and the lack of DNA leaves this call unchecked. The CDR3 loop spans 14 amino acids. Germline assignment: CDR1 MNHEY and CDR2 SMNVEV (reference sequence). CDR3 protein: CASNLGVGSDTQYF.

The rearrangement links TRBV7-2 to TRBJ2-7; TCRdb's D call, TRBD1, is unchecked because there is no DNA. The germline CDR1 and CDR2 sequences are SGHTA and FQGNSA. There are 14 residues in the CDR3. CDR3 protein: CASSLSGGSLEQYF.

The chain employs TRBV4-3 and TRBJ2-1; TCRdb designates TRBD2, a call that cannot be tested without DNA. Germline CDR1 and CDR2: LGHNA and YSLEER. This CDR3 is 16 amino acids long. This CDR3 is CASSPGTSGTYNEQFF.